This T cell receptor beta chain appears in the sequencing data of a study of T cell responses to AZD1222 COVID-19 vaccine. In germline, CDR1 is SGDLS, CDR2 YYNGEE. CDR3 length: 13 amino acids. V was trimmed by 3 bases and J by 5 bases, leaving 11 bases between them. The data were produced by immunoSEQ multiplex PCR, yet TCRdb's version contains in-frame clones alone and is incomplete. The sample includes 150,000 or so clones, 75% to 95% of them seen just once. The receptor comes from an adult in good health. The chain joins TRBV9 to TRBJ1-2; D is perhaps TRBD1 (5 bases). The sample consisted of peripheral blood, taken on day 0 of AZD1222 vaccination. CDR3 amino acids: CASSAGQWYGYTF. The CDR3 DNA reads TGTGCCAGCAGCGCCGGACAATGGTATGGCTACACCTTC.